These T cell receptor beta chains were read from a single sample in a study of OX40 agonist ivuxolimab in advanced cancers. Clones were sequenced by immunoSEQ multiplex PCR, and TCRdb holds only the in-frame ones, with some missing. The table records 65,000 or so clones, approximately 88% of them present only once. The sample was CD4+ or CD8+ T cells sorted from blood, taken in a trial of the OX40 agonist ivuxolimab. These TCRs come from an adult with an advanced solid tumor such as melanoma, head and neck, liver or kidney cancer. Each CDR3 is given with its conserved first and last residue. Fields, in order: V gene, clone size, D gene, J gene, CDR3 DNA, CDR3 protein. The D gene is left open where the match is weak. Not all rows give a size; the values are once, few, many and, for expanded clones, a class.

>TRBV6-5|few|NA|TRBJ2-3
TGTGCCAGCAGGACGGGGGATACGCAGTATTTT
CASRTGDTQYF
>TRBV12-5|medium-sized|TRBD2|TRBJ2-1
TGTGCTAGTGGTGATAGCGGGAACGCCTACAATGAGCAGTTCTTC
CASGDSGNAYNEQFF
>TRBV5-5|NA|TRBD1|TRBJ2-3
TGTGCCAGCAGCCCCGGGACAGGGTCGGATACGCAGTATTTT
CASSPGTGSDTQYF
>TRBV5-1|NA|NA|TRBJ2-1
TGCGCCAGCAGCACCCAGACGAGCTCCTACAATGAGCAGTTCTTC
CASSTQTSSYNEQFF
>TRBV10-3|once|NA|TRBJ2-7
TGTGCCATCAGGACCTCGGTGGCCCACGAGCAGTACTTC
CAIRTSVAHEQYF
>TRBV5-1|few|NA|TRBJ2-2
TGCGCCAGCAGCTTGGCCCTAACCGGGGAGCTGTTTTTT
CASSLALTGELFF
>TRBV5-4|NA|TRBD1|TRBJ1-2
TGTGCCAGCAGCCGTCGAACAGGGGCGGGGGACTATGGCTACACCTTC
CASSRRTGAGDYGYTF
>TRBV7-2|NA|NA|TRBJ2-3
TGTGCCAGCAGCTTAGCTCTAACTAGCACAGATACGCAGTATTTT
CASSLALTSTDTQYF
>TRBV19|NA|NA|TRBJ1-2
TGTGCCAGTGCGCTCCGGGGCATCTATGGCTACACCTTC
CASALRGIYGYTF
>TRBV5-1|NA|NA|TRBJ2-3
TGCGCCAGCAGCACTACACTAGCAAGCGGCGGGAATACGCAGTATTTT
CASSTTLASGGNTQYF
>TRBV4-2|NA|NA|TRBJ2-5
TGTGCCAGCAGCCAACAGGAGGAGACCCAGTACTTC
CASSQQEETQYF